The present T cell receptor (beta chain) was sequenced within a study of molecular identifiers for immune sequencing clone quantification. In regard to this clonotype: A much larger clonotype is one base distant, so this may be a read error.

Germline V CDR1 and CDR2: MNHEY, SMNVEV (reference sequence). This CDR3 is built from 18 residues. The V segment lost 7 bases and the J segment 0 bases; nucleotides outside the gene matches: 14. Naive CD8 library inputs spanned roughly 18,000 to 1,100,000 sorted cells and 10%, 30% or 50% RNA. Previously described methods and listed TCR primers were employed for the bulk TCR libraries. MiXCR, applied by TCRdb to the PCR reads, yields one record per CDR3 protein. The sample includes over 600,000 distinct CDR3 sequences, 20% of them seen just once. V usage is TRBV27 and J usage is TRBJ2-3, with 9 positions matching TRBD2. The source of this sequence is a human donor in good health. Some libraries in this study had Jurkat cell RNA spiked in. The source material was naive CD8+ T cells from blood, with Jurkat cell RNA spiked in. Indicated subset: FACS-sorted CD8+CD4-CCR7+CD45RA+ naive T cells. The CDR3 DNA follows: TGTGCCAGCAATGAAGAGGGAGCGGGAGGCCCTAGCACAGATACGCAGTATTTT. It encodes CASNEEGAGGPSTDTQYF.